A single sample gave rise to the 3 T cell receptor beta chains below, sequenced in a study of human T cells and chemical hapten exposure. Regarding time point: patch test 3, about 24 weeks after DPC sensitization. The treatment here: therapeutic diphenylcyclopropenone sensitization with weekly scalp DPC. TCRdb reprocessed the RACE reads with MiXCR, giving one entry per CDR3 protein. The sample records roughly 200,000 distinct CDR3 sequences, more than 20% being singletons. The specimen was whole blood, collected in connection with sensitization to the hapten diphenylcyclopropenone (DPC). These receptor sequences come from a woman aged 35 to 49 with alopecia areata. Some clones in this sample may be carry-over from other donors' samples.

This chain links TRBV20-1 with TRBJ2-7, with 8 nucleotides matching TRBD2. Unmatched junction bases numbered 3, after V lost 4 bases and J lost 4 bases. Germline CDR1 and CDR2: DFQATT and SNEGSKA (reference sequence). The CDR3 has 12 amino acids. CDR3 loop: CSAMPSGYEQYF. The CDR3 region has the DNA TGCAGTGCTATGCCTAGCGGGTACGAGCAGTACTTC.

This clonotype was counted many times. The chain has TRBV6-2 or TRBV6-3 and TRBJ2-3; TRBD2 aligns across 7 bases. Unmatched junction bases numbered 3, after V lost 3 bases and J lost 3 bases. This CDR3 spans 14 amino acids. Germline V gene data show CDR1 as MNHEY and CDR2 as SVGEGT. The CDR3, as DNA: TGTGCCAGCAGTTATCTGCGGGAGACAGATACGCAGTATTTT. It codes for CASSYLRETDTQYF.

This chain connects TRBV5-1 to TRBJ2-3; D gene unclear. This CDR3 comprises 13 residues. Trimming shortened V by 7 bases and J by 0 bases, and 9 bases separated the two germline ends. Germline assignment: CDR1 SGHRS and CDR2 YFSETQ. As DNA, the CDR3 is TGCGCCAGCGCTGGCGGAAGCACAGATACGCAGTATTTT. This translates into CASAGGSTDTQYF.